These 9 T cell receptor beta chains share one sample of origin, sequenced in a study of blood T cells in healthy people across ages. A sample-barcoded 5' primer and a J-beta primer mix were used in a second PCR of about 6 to 11 cycles. TCRdb reprocessed the 5' RACE reads with MiXCR, giving one entry per CDR3 protein. The table lists approximately 690,000 distinct CDR3 sequences, 58% of them singletons. Sequencing input: blood. The receptors were gathered from a man between 60 and 75 years old in good health.

The rearrangement joins TRBV5-1 to TRBJ1-2; D is unclear. Germline lookup yields CDR1 SGHRS and CDR2 YFSETQ. The CDR3 is 14 amino acids. V dropped 4 bases and J dropped 0 bases, with 10 bases sitting between them. In nucleotides, the CDR3 is TGCGCCAGCAGCCCGGGCCACACTAACTATGGCTACACCTTC. As protein: CASSPGHTNYGYTF.

This clonotype showed up just once. This chain's CDR3 is CSVGDMAGKLFF. DNA of the CDR3: TGCAGCGTTGGGGACATGGCGGGGAAACTGTTTTTT. This chain links TRBV29-1 with TRBJ1-4; D is possibly TRBD1 (6 bases). Trimming pared 4 bases from V and 11 bases from J, leaving 14 bases between. The CDR3 covers 12 residues. In germline, CDR1 is SQVTM, CDR2 ANQGSEA.

A single count supports this clonotype. The chain carries TRBV6-1 and TRBJ2-3, with TRBD1 identical over 9 bases. The CDR3 extends over 15 amino acids. The V gene end was trimmed by 8 bases and the J gene end by 5 bases; junction bases not matched to a gene: 11. Germline V gives CDR1 MNHNS, CDR2 SASEGT. DNA of the CDR3: TGTGCCAGCTTGCCTGGACAGGGGAACGTAGATACGCAGTATTTT. Protein: CASLPGQGNVDTQYF.

This chain links TRBV6-2 or TRBV6-3 with TRBJ2-7; 8 nucleotides line up with TRBD1. Germline CDR1 reads MNHEY; CDR2 reads SVGEGT. CDR3 length equals 16 residues. With 2 bases clipped from V and 4 bases from J, the junction kept 10 bases outside the gene matches. The CDR3 DNA reads TGTGCCAGCAGTTACGACCCGGACAGGGTGGAGTACGAGCAGTACTTC. As protein: CASSYDPDRVEYEQYF.

The table lists this clonotype with many counts. V gene TRBV29-1 combines with J gene TRBJ2-4, with D maybe TRBD2 (6 bases). This CDR3 spans 13 amino acids. In germline, CDR1 is SQVTM, CDR2 ANQGSEA. Trimming stripped 1 base from V and 5 bases from J, with 9 bases between. CDR3 DNA: TGCAGCGTTGAAGGGGGGGATCAAAACATTCAGTACTTC. Translated, it gives CSVEGGDQNIQYF.

This clonotype was observed many times. The rearrangement joins TRBV28 to TRBJ2-5; D is undetermined. V was clipped by 5 bases and J by 5 bases, with 6 bases between them. The CDR3 has 11 amino acids. CDR1 is MDHEN and CDR2 is SYDVKM in the germline V gene. The CDR3 nucleotides read TGTGCCAGCAGTCCCTGGGAGACCCAGTACTTC. Its translation: CASSPWETQYF.

This clonotype was counted between two and nine times. The V gene is TRBV20-1, the J gene TRBJ2-5, with D possibly being TRBD1 (8 bases). The J call is doubtful: the DNA matches TRBJ2-7 better. The CDR3 has 13 residues. The V gene's germline CDR1 is DFQATT and CDR2 SNEGSKA (reference sequence). Here the CDR3 DNA reads TGCAGTGCTAGTACAGGGGGGGATTACGAGCAGTACTTC. Its protein is CSASTGGDYEQYF.

The chain uses TRBV6-6 and TRBJ2-5, with TRBD2 matching 9 bases. Trimming took 0 bases from V and 5 from J; bases not matched to a gene: 4. There are 15 residues in the CDR3. Germline assignment: CDR1 MNHNY and CDR2 SVGAGI (reference sequence). In DNA, the CDR3 is TGTGCCAGCAGTTACTCGTCGCTAGCGGGGGAGACCCAGTACTTC. It codes for CASSYSSLAGETQYF.

This chain connects TRBV28 to TRBJ1-2, with D maybe TRBD1 (5 bases). The CDR3 consists of 12 residues. The germline V and J ends were trimmed by 4 bases and 8 bases, with 11 bases remaining between them. Per germline, CDR1 MDHEN and CDR2 SYDVKM. CDR3 bases: TGTGCCAGCAGTTCGGTGAGGGACGGCTACACCTTC. Amino acid sequence: CASSSVRDGYTF.